This record looks at one T cell receptor beta chain sequence and its context. Trimming took off 3 bases at V and 3 bases at J, with 8 bases between the two ends. Per germline, CDR1 LNHDA and CDR2 SQIVND (reference sequence). The CDR3 loop spans 13 amino acids. Per the original data handling: Quantification of nucleated cells was approximated via reference gene primer amplification. The protocol was immunoSEQ multiplex PCR, while the TCRdb copy is restricted to in-frame clones and leaves out a portion. V, J and clone size are those of that table, while D and trimming were read from the DNA. The table records under 200,000 clones, 70% to 80% of them present only once. Recruited during active infection, patients (from Seattle) were subsequently followed longitudinally. The data are from a study of blood T cell repertoires in COVID-19. Study information: Whether acute or convalescent, the COVID-19 samples came from the United States, Italy and Spain. PBMCs, B-cell-depleted T cells, or T cells provided the cDNA or gDNA that made up the material.

The rearrangement uses TRBV19 and TRBJ1-1; D is unresolved. The sequenced sample was peripheral blood. This TCR came from a woman aged 55-70 years with COVID-19, enrolled during active disease. The CDR3 here is CASSMTPYTEAFF. The CDR3 DNA is TGTGCCAGTAGTATGACACCATACACTGAAGCTTTCTTT.